What follows are 32 T cell receptor beta chains derived from one specimen sequenced in a study of post-analysis software for immune sequencing data. Whole-study results and caveats: Five TRBV segments, including TRBV5-6, TRBV5-1 and TRBV20-1, were more frequent in patients than controls.

TCR beta cDNA libraries included unique molecular identifiers. TCRdb recomputed calls from the PCR reads with MiXCR, one row per CDR3 protein. The top ten hold around 11% of the sample, which has approximately 690,000 distinct CDR3 sequences, over 45% seen once. Their antigens are not known. Sample: blood. These receptors were collected from a girl aged 2 to 9 with multiple sclerosis.

The V and J genes are TRBV29-1 and TRBJ2-1; TRBD1 aligns across 8 bases. The V and J ends lost 4 bases and 6 bases, in that order; junction bases with no gene match: 5. The CDR3 sequence is 13 residues long. The V gene's germline CDR1 is SQVTM and CDR2 ANQGSEA. The CDR3 here is CSVAGGEFNEQFF. CDR3 nucleotides: TGCAGCGTTGCAGGGGGCGAATTCAATGAGCAGTTCTTC.

This chain links TRBV10-2 with TRBJ2-1, with a tentative D call TRBD2 (6 bases). The CDR3 has 15 amino acids. Germline V CDR1 and CDR2: WSHSY, SAAADI. V was trimmed by 6 bases and J by 2 bases, leaving 14 bases between them. The CDR3 DNA reads TGCGCCAGCAGGGCTCGGGGGTTCGCCTACAATGAGCAGTTCTTC. It encodes CASRARGFAYNEQFF.

This clonotype was seen a few times. The chain carries TRBV28 and TRBJ1-6; possibly TRBD1 for D (6 bases). The CDR3 contains 16 residues. V lost 5 bases and J 7 bases, leaving 18 bases between the germline ends. Germline V gene lookup returns CDR1 MDHEN and CDR2 SYDVKM. CDR3 nucleotide sequence: TGTGCCAGCAGTCCCACTTCCGGGGGGCAAAATTCACCCCTCCACTTT. As protein: CASSPTSGGQNSPLHF.

A few counts support this clonotype. The chain joins TRBV29-1 to TRBJ2-3, with 10 bases lining up with TRBD2. V was pared by 2 bases and J by 1 base, with 3 bases of the junction left unmatched. This CDR3 is built from 15 residues. Germline loops: CDR1 SQVTM, CDR2 ANQGSEA. CDR3 in amino acids: CSVESLAGGTDTQYF. For the CDR3, the DNA is TGCAGCGTTGAAAGTCTAGCGGGAGGCACAGATACGCAGTATTTT.

This clonotype was seen just once. V gene TRBV12-3 or TRBV12-4 combines with J gene TRBJ2-7; tentatively, D is TRBD1 (6 bases). The CDR3 spans 12 residues. Between the trimmed V and J ends, which lost 3 bases and 5 bases, there was a span of 8 bases. The CDR3 sequence: CASSFSGDEQYF. CDR3 nucleotide sequence: TGTGCCAGCAGTTTCTCAGGGGACGAGCAGTACTTC.

The chain carries TRBV9 and TRBJ2-1; the D gene is possibly TRBD2 (6 bases). The germline V gene has CDR1 SGDLS and CDR2 YYNGEE. V lost 4 bases to trimming and J lost 8 bases, with 22 bases between them. The CDR3 spans 16 residues. The CDR3 loop reads CASSPSGTRYDDEQFF. The DNA for the CDR3 is TGTGCCAGCAGCCCCTCCGGGACTCGATATGACGATGAGCAGTTCTTC.

The rearrangement links TRBV20-1 to TRBJ2-1, with TRBD2 matching over 12 bases. V was clipped by 2 bases and J by 8 bases; unmatched bases: 4. Germline CDR1 reads DFQATT; CDR2 reads SNEGSKA (reference sequence). The CDR3 spans 14 residues. This chain's CDR3 is CSARLAGGPDEQFF. The CDR3, as DNA: TGCAGTGCTAGACTAGCGGGAGGGCCGGATGAGCAGTTCTTC.

A few counts support this clonotype. The CDR3 bases are TGTGCCAGCAGCTTAGTCCGAGGGCCGCAAGAGACCCAGTACTTC. Residues: CASSLVRGPQETQYF. The chain links TRBV7-2 to TRBJ2-5, with D possibly TRBD2 on 5 matching bases. Germline V gene lookup returns CDR1 SGHTA and CDR2 FQGNSA. Trimming took 1 base from V and 2 from J, leaving 11 bases between them. This CDR3 spans 15 amino acids.

The V gene is TRBV9, the J gene TRBJ1-2; D possibly corresponds to TRBD1 (6 bases). The CDR3 extends over 15 amino acids. The V gene lost 4 bases and the J gene lost 4 bases, with 17 bases spanning the gap. Germline values: CDR1 SGDLS, CDR2 YYNGEE. The CDR3 spells CASSSQLQGGYGYTF. The CDR3 DNA reads TGTGCCAGCAGCTCTCAATTACAGGGTGGCTATGGCTACACCTTC. The variable domain in full, with the rest retrieved from reference TRBV9 and TRBJ1-2, is DSGVTQTPKHLITATGQRVTLRCSPRSGDLSVYWYQQSLDQGLQFLIQYYNGEERAKGNILERFSAQQFPDLHSELNLSSLELGDSALYFCASSSQLQGGYGYTFGSGTRLTVV.

J is TRBJ1-4 and V is TRBV20-1; D is ambiguous. This CDR3 region has 12 residues. Germline CDR1 is DFQATT and CDR2 is SNEGSKA (reference sequence). The germline V and J ends were trimmed by 0 bases and 6 bases, with 5 bases remaining between them. The CDR3 DNA reads TGCAGTGCTAGAGATCTAGATGAAAAACTGTTTTTT. Residues: CSARDLDEKLFF.

In regard to this clonotype: An end of the junction differs from the germline gene, which may be a read error. The chain couples TRBV6-1 to TRBJ2-7; 7 nucleotides align to TRBD2. Per germline, CDR1 MNHNS and CDR2 SASEGT. This CDR3 has 13 residues. The CDR3: CASSEGLAYEQYF. The CDR3 DNA follows: TGTGCCAGTAGTGAAGGACTAGCCTACGAGCAGTACTTC.

The gene calls are TRBV20-1 and TRBJ2-1; D call uncertain. This CDR3 spans 13 amino acids. In germline, CDR1 is DFQATT, CDR2 SNEGSKA (reference sequence). The V and J ends lost 1 base and 9 bases respectively, with 13 bases between them. The CDR3 loop reads CSARVISSGEQFF. The CDR3 coding sequence is TGCAGTGCTAGAGTGATCTCCTCCGGTGAGCAGTTCTTC.

J is TRBJ1-2 and V is TRBV29-1, with D tentatively TRBD1 (5 bases). This CDR3 region has 15 residues. Germline V gene data show CDR1 as SQVTM and CDR2 as ANQGSEA. Trimming removed 0 bases at V and 3 bases at J, with 14 bases between. The CDR3, as DNA: TGCAGCGTTGAAGACCCCGTAGGGGCCTACTATGGCTACACCTTC. This encodes CSVEDPVGAYYGYTF.

V and J are TRBV20-1 and TRBJ2-7, with D perhaps TRBD1 or TRBD2 (5 bases each). The V gene's germline CDR1 is DFQATT and CDR2 SNEGSKA (reference sequence). The CDR3 is 13 residues long. Trimming shortened V by 1 base and J by 6 bases, and 13 bases separated the two germline ends. CDR3 coding DNA: TGCAGTGCTAGAGCCGGGACCCCTGGCGAGCAGTACTTC. Its translation: CSARAGTPGEQYF.

This clonotype was picked up a small number of times. J is TRBJ2-1 and V is TRBV4-2; TRBD2 is a possible D gene (7 bases). CDR3 length: 15 amino acids. Trimming took off 4 bases at V and 10 bases at J, with 20 bases between the two ends. Germline V gene lookup returns CDR1 LGHNA and CDR2 YNFKEQ. The CDR3 loop reads CASSLPAGADREQFF. As DNA, the CDR3 is TGTGCCAGCAGCCTCCCGGCGGGGGCCGACAGAGAGCAGTTCTTC.

This rearrangement joins TRBV7-2 to TRBJ1-6; maybe TRBD1 (6 bases). Trimming shortened V by 7 bases and J by 12 bases, and 16 bases separated the two germline ends. This CDR3 comprises 13 residues. CDR1 SGHTA and CDR2 FQGNSA come from the germline V gene. CDR3 sequence: CASTLNRELPLHF. The CDR3 region has the DNA TGTGCCAGCACCCTTAACAGGGAGTTACCCCTCCACTTT.

The J gene is TRBJ2-3, the V gene TRBV7-2; 14 nucleotides agree with TRBD2. The CDR3 sequence is 16 residues long. Germline assignment: CDR1 SGHTA and CDR2 FQGNSA. After removal of 4 bases from V and 6 bases from J, the junction contained 6 bases not matched to a gene. CDR3 nucleotides: TGTGCCAGCAGCTCAAGGACTAGCGGGGGGTTGGATACGCAGTATTTT. Its protein is CASSSRTSGGLDTQYF.

The gene calls are TRBV29-1 and TRBJ2-5; 12 positions match TRBD1. The CDR3 has 12 amino acids. Germline-derived CDR1 and CDR2 are SQVTM and ANQGSEA. V was pared by 4 bases and J by 6 bases, with 0 bases of the junction left unmatched. The CDR3 protein is CSVGDRGQTQYF. The CDR3 bases are TGCAGCGTTGGGGACAGGGGGCAGACCCAGTACTTC.

This clonotype was observed a handful of times. The chain has TRBV5-1 and TRBJ1-2; TRBD1 might be the D (5 bases). The CDR3 runs to 18 residues. Between the trimmed V and J ends, which lost 3 bases and 0 bases, there was a span of 21 bases. Germline values: CDR1 SGHRS, CDR2 YFSETQ. CDR3 bases: TGCGCCAGCAGCTCCCTCCCGGGGCTACGTGCCGCTAACTATGGCTACACCTTC. Its translation: CASSSLPGLRAANYGYTF.

This clonotype was seen a handful of times. The chain is built from TRBV6-6 and TRBJ2-7; the D gene is possibly TRBD2 (6 bases). V dropped 3 bases and J dropped 0 bases, with 9 bases sitting between them. There are 14 residues in the CDR3. Germline V gene data show CDR1 as MNHNY and CDR2 as SVGAGI (reference sequence). The CDR3 DNA is TGTGCCAGCAGTTATCGGCGGGACTCCTACGAGCAGTACTTC. It translates to CASSYRRDSYEQYF.

This clonotype turned up a few times. The chain links TRBV29-1 to TRBJ2-3; 11 bases align to TRBD2. The CDR3 has 21 amino acids. V dropped 7 bases and J dropped 0; count of bases not matched to a gene: 24. Germline CDR1 SQVTM, CDR2 ANQGSEA. The DNA for the CDR3 is TGCAGCGGCCGCGGCAGGGGGACGACTAGCGGGGCGGTTATTAGCACAGATACGCAGTATTTT. Translation: CSGRGRGTTSGAVISTDTQYF.

The V gene is TRBV15, the J gene TRBJ2-5; D remains ambiguous. The CDR3 length is 14 residues. From germline, CDR1 is LNHNV and CDR2 YYDKDF (reference sequence). V lost 0 bases and J lost 5, with 10 bases in between. The CDR3 loop reads CATSRDTRPETQYF. The CDR3 DNA sequence: TGTGCCACCAGCAGAGATACGAGGCCGGAGACCCAGTACTTC.

The chain recombines TRBV6-1 with TRBJ1-5; 7 bases are shared with TRBD1. The CDR3 has 14 residues. Germline V gives CDR1 MNHNS, CDR2 SASEGT. Trimming took 5 bases from V and 3 from J; bases not matched to a gene: 4. CDR3 bases: TGTGCCAGCAGTTGGGGACAGACCAATCAGCCCCAGCATTTT. This codes for CASSWGQTNQPQHF.

J is TRBJ1-4 and V is TRBV7-2; 9 nucleotides line up with TRBD1. Germline trimming cut 2 bases from V and 6 bases from J; bases unmatched to any gene: 1. This CDR3 is built from 14 residues. Per germline, CDR1 SGHTA and CDR2 FQGNSA. This chain's CDR3 is CASSLRTGDEKLFF. DNA of the CDR3: TGTGCCAGCAGCTTACGGACAGGGGATGAAAAACTGTTTTTT.

The chain has TRBV4-1 and TRBJ2-5; the D is unclear. The length of the CDR3 is 15 residues. Germline CDR1 and CDR2: MGHRA and YSYEKL. V lost 3 bases to trimming and J lost 0 bases, with 11 bases between them. CDR3 residues: CASSHPDNNQETQYF. CDR3 bases: TGCGCCAGCAGCCACCCCGACAACAACCAAGAGACCCAGTACTTC.

The chain's CDR3 is CASSRVSGTDNEQFF. CDR3 nucleotides: TGTGCCAGCAGCAGGGTTTCCGGGACAGACAATGAGCAGTTCTTC. The genes are TRBV7-3 and TRBJ2-1, with TRBD1 matching over 7 bases. CDR3 length: 15 residues. The germline V gene encodes CDR1 SGHTA and CDR2 FQGTGA. Trimming removed 5 bases from V and 5 bases from J; junction bases left unmatched: 9.

V usage is TRBV20-1 and J usage is TRBJ2-3; the match to TRBD2 covers 8 bases. The CDR3 has 14 amino acids. The V gene end was trimmed by 3 bases and the J gene end by 0 bases; junction bases not matched to a gene: 2. Germline V gene lookup returns CDR1 DFQATT and CDR2 SNEGSKA (reference sequence). CDR3 loop: CSASRLASTDTQYF. In DNA, the CDR3 is TGCAGTGCTAGCCGACTAGCGAGCACAGATACGCAGTATTTT.

V gene TRBV5-1 combines with J gene TRBJ2-5; D ambiguous. The CDR3 totals 13 residues. Germline V gene lookup returns CDR1 SGHRS and CDR2 YFSETQ. Trimming pared 4 bases from V and 2 bases from J, leaving 9 bases between. CDR3 in amino acids: CASSVEGQETQYF. In DNA, the CDR3 is TGCGCCAGCAGCGTCGAAGGACAAGAGACCCAGTACTTC.

This chain links TRBV9 with TRBJ1-2; D ambiguous. The germline V gene encodes CDR1 SGDLS and CDR2 YYNGEE. The CDR3 is 14 residues long. V lost 6 bases to trimming and J lost 2 bases, with 14 bases between them. CDR3 in DNA: TGTGCCAGCACGTCAAGTGCAGTAAACTATGGCTACACCTTC. This encodes CASTSSAVNYGYTF. Looking up the rest from reference TRBV9 and TRBJ1-2 gives the full variable domain: DSGVTQTPKHLITATGQRVTLRCSPRSGDLSVYWYQQSLDQGLQFLIQYYNGEERAKGNILERFSAQQFPDLHSELNLSSLELGDSALYFCASTSSAVNYGYTFGSGTRLTVV.

The chain employs TRBV5-5 and TRBJ1-5, with D possibly matching TRBD1 (6 bases). The CDR3 totals 15 residues. Trimming removed 0 bases at V and 5 bases at J, with 12 bases between. Germline V CDR1 and CDR2: SGHKS, YYEKEE (reference sequence). The CDR3 spells CASSLVTGYYQPQHF. CDR3 DNA sequence: TGTGCCAGCAGCTTGGTGACAGGATATTATCAGCCCCAGCATTTT.

V is TRBV20-1 and J is TRBJ2-7; D possibly corresponds to TRBD1 (6 bases). Judging by the DNA end, TRBJ2-5 fits better; the J call may be wrong. The CDR3 runs 12 residues. From germline, CDR1 is DFQATT and CDR2 SNEGSKA (reference sequence). CDR3: CSGQGPQETQYF. Here the CDR3 DNA reads TGCAGTGGCCAGGGGCCCCAGGAGACCCAGTACTTC.

This clonotype was picked up a small number of times. This chain joins TRBV12-3 or TRBV12-4 and TRBJ1-2, with TRBD1 as a possible D gene (6 bases). This CDR3 is built from 14 residues. The V end was cut by 4 bases, the J end by 5 bases, with 14 bases between. The CDR3 nucleotides read TGTGCCAGCAGTTCCTCAGGGGCCAATTATGGCTACACCTTC. It codes for CASSSSGANYGYTF.